Detailed here is one T cell receptor (beta chain). The data originate from a study of tumor-infiltrating lymphocytes in primary liver carcinoma. Joint extraction of RNA and DNA used roughly 19-32 mg of bulk tissue that was unsorted. Researchers generated TCR beta cDNA from about 530 ng of total RNA, relying on a constant-region primer. TCR beta libraries came from three nested multiplex PCR rounds using slightly modified ARM-PCR. Running 9 to 10 cycles apiece, the first two PCR rounds relied on TRBV1-TRBV30 forward primers together with a C-beta reverse primer. Via MiXCR, TCRdb re-called the multiplex PCR reads, giving one row per CDR3 protein. Of about 75,000 distinct CDR3 sequences in the sample, about 75% were seen once. Germline lookup yields CDR1 SGHAT and CDR2 FQNNGV. This CDR3 is built from 16 residues. Trimming shortened V by 9 bases and J by 8 bases, and 26 bases separated the two germline ends.

The receptor's source is a man aged 40-49 years with primary liver carcinoma and hepatitis B virus infection. Sequenced sample: tumor-adjacent normal liver tissue. The chain is built from TRBV11-2 and TRBJ2-1, with D perhaps assigned TRBD1 or TRBD2 (6 bases each). The CDR3 here is CASSPRLSGAADEQFF. The CDR3 nucleotides are TGTGCCAGTAGCCCCAGGCTGTCGGGGGCGGCCGATGAGCAGTTCTTC. Combining the CDR3 with reference TRBV11-2 and TRBJ2-1 gives the whole variable domain EAGVAQSPRYKIIEKRQSVAFWCNPISGHATLYWYQQILGQGPKLLIQFQNNGVVDDSQLPKDRFSAERLKGVDSTLKIQPAKLEDSAVYLCASSPRLSGAADEQFFGPGTRLTVL.